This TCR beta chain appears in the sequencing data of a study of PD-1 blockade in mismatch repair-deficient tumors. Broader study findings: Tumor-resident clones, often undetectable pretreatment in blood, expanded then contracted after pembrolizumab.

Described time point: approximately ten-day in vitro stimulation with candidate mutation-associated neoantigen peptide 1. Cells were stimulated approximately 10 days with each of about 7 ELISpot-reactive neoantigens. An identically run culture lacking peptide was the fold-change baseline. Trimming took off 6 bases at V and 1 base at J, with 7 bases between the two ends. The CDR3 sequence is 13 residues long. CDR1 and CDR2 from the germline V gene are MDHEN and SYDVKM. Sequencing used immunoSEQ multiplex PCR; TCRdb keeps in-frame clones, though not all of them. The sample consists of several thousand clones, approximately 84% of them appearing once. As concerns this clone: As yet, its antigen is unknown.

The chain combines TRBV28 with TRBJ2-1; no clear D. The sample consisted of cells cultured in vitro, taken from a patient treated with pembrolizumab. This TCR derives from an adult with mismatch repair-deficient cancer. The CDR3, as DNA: TGTGCCAGCAGGAGGCCTTCCTACAATGAGCAGTTCTTC. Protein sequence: CASRRPSYNEQFF.